This is a list of T cell receptor beta chains from one sample in a study of T-cell reconstitution after alpha-beta-depleted transplantation in children. TCRdb reprocessed the PCR reads with MiXCR, giving one entry per CDR3 protein. This table holds about 610,000 distinct CDR3 sequences, roughly a tenth found once. The material sequenced was PBMCs from the stem cell graft donor, taken from the stem cell graft. These TCRs come from a human donor who donated a stem cell graft to a child with acute myeloid leukemia. Each CDR3 is given with its conserved first and last residue. Fields, in order: J gene, V gene, D gene, clone size, CDR3 DNA, CDR3 protein. A D gene is named only where the DNA matches it firmly. Some rows have no size entry. The others give once, few or many, or a class for an expanded clone.

J: TRBJ1-5; V: TRBV5-5; D: -; size: few; DNA: TGTGCCAGCAGCTTGGTGAGAGGGGAGGAGCATTTT; CDR3: CASSLVRGEEHF
J: TRBJ2-6; V: TRBV14; D: -; size: -; DNA: TGTGCCAGCAGCCAAGATACCTCTGGGGCCAACGTCCTGACTTTC; CDR3: CASSQDTSGANVLTF
J: TRBJ1-3; V: TRBV20-1; D: -; size: many; DNA: TGCAGTGCTACTAGTGGAAACACCATATATTTT; CDR3: CSATSGNTIYF
J: TRBJ2-3; V: TRBV3-1; D: -; size: -; DNA: TGTGCCAGCAGCCAAGTGCTGCGGGCCAGCACAGATACGCAGTATTTT; CDR3: CASSQVLRASTDTQYF
J: TRBJ1-6; V: TRBV29-1; D: -; size: few; DNA: TGCAGCGTTTCACAGACTAATAATTCACCCCTCCACTTT; CDR3: CSVSQTNNSPLHF
J: TRBJ2-5; V: TRBV5-1; D: -; size: many; DNA: TGCGCCAGCAAGGAACCGCCGGAGACACAAGAGACCCAGTACTTC; CDR3: CASKEPPETQETQYF
J: TRBJ2-2; V: TRBV24-1; D: -; size: many; DNA: TGTGCCACCAGTGATCGTCGTAAAACCGGGGAGCTGTTTTTT; CDR3: CATSDRRKTGELFF
J: TRBJ2-1; V: TRBV20-1; D: TRBD2; size: -; DNA: TGCAGTGCTCGACTCCGGACTAGCGGGAGAGGTGAGCAGTTCTTC; CDR3: CSARLRTSGRGEQFF
J: TRBJ1-1; V: TRBV7-2; D: TRBD1; size: many; DNA: TGTGCCAGCAGCCAACCCGGGACAGGGGGCACTGAAGCTTTCTTT; CDR3: CASSQPGTGGTEAFF
J: TRBJ2-3; V: TRBV29-1; D: -; size: many; DNA: TGCAGCGTCGTCGAACCGGGACTTGGCACAGATACGCAGTATTTT; CDR3: CSVVEPGLGTDTQYF
J: TRBJ2-1; V: TRBV28; D: TRBD2; size: -; DNA: TGTGCCAGCAGTCCCAAGGGACTAGCGGGCTCCTACAATGAGCAGTTCTTC; CDR3: CASSPKGLAGSYNEQFF
J: TRBJ2-3; V: TRBV20-1; D: -; size: many; DNA: TGCAGTGCGAGGGGCCCCCATAGCACAGATACGCAGTATTTT; CDR3: CSARGPHSTDTQYF
J: TRBJ2-1; V: TRBV27; D: -; size: -; DNA: TGTGCCAGCAGTTCCCCGATGGCTAGTCGAAATGAGCAGTTCTTC; CDR3: CASSSPMASRNEQFF
J: TRBJ1-6; V: TRBV27; D: -; size: -; DNA: TGTGCCAGCAGTCGGCCGACAGGAGCTAATAATTCACCCCTCCACTTT; CDR3: CASSRPTGANNSPLHF
J: TRBJ1-1; V: TRBV5-1; D: -; size: many; DNA: TGCGCCAGCAGCTTGGAAGGGCCAGGGGCTGAAGCTTTCTTT; CDR3: CASSLEGPGAEAFF
J: TRBJ2-7; V: TRBV25-1; D: -; size: -; DNA: TGTGCCAGAGACCCCCCGGGACTCGTCCTTTACGAGCAGTACTTC; CDR3: CARDPPGLVLYEQYF
J: TRBJ2-3; V: TRBV19; D: -; size: few; DNA: TGTGCCAGCGGGACTCAGAGCACAGATACGCAGTATTTT; CDR3: CASGTQSTDTQYF
J: TRBJ2-1; V: TRBV7-2; D: TRBD1; size: many; DNA: TGTGCCAGCGGACAGGACAGGGCCCAGTTCTTC; CDR3: CASGQDRAQFF
J: TRBJ2-5; V: TRBV7-2; D: -; size: many; DNA: TGTGCCAGCAGCTTAGGGGCGGGTCGCATCCAAGAGACCCAGTACTTC; CDR3: CASSLGAGRIQETQYF
J: TRBJ2-3; V: TRBV2; D: -; size: -; DNA: TGTGCCAGCAGCGTGGACGGGTATAAGGGAAATACGCAGTATTTT; CDR3: CASSVDGYKGNTQYF
J: TRBJ2-1; V: TRBV6-2/TRBV6-3; D: TRBD2; size: many; DNA: TGTGCCAGCACCCTCGGGACTAGGCCTCCTCTTACCTACAATGAGCAGTTCTTC; CDR3: CASTLGTRPPLTYNEQFF
J: TRBJ2-6; V: TRBV5-5; D: -; size: -; DNA: TGTGCCAGCAGCCTATCAGGGGCAGGAGGGGCCAACGTCCTGACTTTC; CDR3: CASSLSGAGGANVLTF
J: TRBJ1-6; V: TRBV7-2; D: -; size: -; DNA: TGTGCCAGCAGCTTAGGGGCGACCAATTCACCCCTCCACTTT; CDR3: CASSLGATNSPLHF
J: TRBJ1-3; V: TRBV27; D: -; size: few; DNA: TGTGCCAGCCGTCCAAGCTCTGGAAACACCATATATTTT; CDR3: CASRPSSGNTIYF
J: TRBJ2-5; V: TRBV27; D: TRBD2; size: -; DNA: TGTGCCAGCAGTTCTCTAGCGGGACTCCAAGAGACCCAGTACTTC; CDR3: CASSSLAGLQETQYF
J: TRBJ2-1; V: TRBV4-3; D: -; size: -; DNA: TGCGCCAGCAGCCAAGGGGCCGGGACACGATCGAGCTCCTACAATGAGCAGTTCTTC; CDR3: CASSQGAGTRSSSYNEQFF
J: TRBJ2-3; V: TRBV4-2; D: TRBD2; size: many; DNA: TGTGCCAGCAGCCCTGGAGGGACTAGCGGGACTATACGCACAGATACGCAGTATTTT; CDR3: CASSPGGTSGTIRTDTQYF
J: TRBJ1-3; V: TRBV6-1; D: TRBD1; size: many; DNA: TGTGCCAGCAGTCGACAGGGACAGGGGGCTGGAAACACCATATATTTT; CDR3: CASSRQGQGAGNTIYF
J: TRBJ1-5; V: TRBV10-3; D: -; size: -; DNA: TGTGCCAGCCGGGACACCGATCAGCCCCAGCATTTT; CDR3: CASRDTDQPQHF
J: TRBJ2-7; V: TRBV4-3; D: TRBD1; size: -; DNA: TGCGCCAGCAGCCCCGGGGACAGGATCCACGAGCGGTACTTC; CDR3: CASSPGDRIHERYF
J: TRBJ1-3; V: TRBV18; D: TRBD1; size: -; DNA: TGTGCCAGCTCAACCCCAGGGGGCTTTTCCGGAAACACCATATATTTT; CDR3: CASSTPGGFSGNTIYF
J: TRBJ2-3; V: TRBV29-1; D: -; size: many; DNA: TGCAGCGTTGTCACTAGCACAGATACGCAGTATTTT; CDR3: CSVVTSTDTQYF
J: TRBJ2-5; V: TRBV7-2; D: -; size: many; DNA: TGTGCCAGCAGCCTAACCAACATGGTGGAGACCCAGTACTTC; CDR3: CASSLTNMVETQYF
J: TRBJ2-5; V: TRBV5-6; D: -; size: few; DNA: TGTGCCAGCAGCTTGGCCAGTGAGGACTCAAAAGAGACCCAGTACTTC; CDR3: CASSLASEDSKETQYF
J: TRBJ2-2; V: TRBV20-1; D: -; size: many; DNA: TGCAGTGCTAGAGAGACAGGCCGACCCGGGGAGCTGTTTTTT; CDR3: CSARETGRPGELFF
J: TRBJ2-5; V: TRBV7-2; D: TRBD2; size: many; DNA: TGTGCCAGCAGCCCCGGACTAGCCCTTGGGCAAGAGACCCAGTACTTC; CDR3: CASSPGLALGQETQYF
J: TRBJ1-5; V: TRBV5-5; D: -; size: many; DNA: TGTGCCAGCAGCTCTACGGCCGGAACCACCCAGCATTTT; CDR3: CASSSTAGTTQHF
J: TRBJ2-3; V: TRBV20-1; D: TRBD1; size: few; DNA: TGCAGTGCTAGGGAATTGAGGACAGGGTCAGGAGATACGCAGTATTTT; CDR3: CSARELRTGSGDTQYF
J: TRBJ1-1; V: TRBV7-2; D: -; size: -; DNA: TGTGCCAGCAGCATAAAGGGGCAGAACACTGAAGCTTTCTTT; CDR3: CASSIKGQNTEAFF
J: TRBJ1-5; V: TRBV20-1; D: -; size: -; DNA: TGCAGTGCTAGGACAGGAGAACAGCCCCAGCATTTT; CDR3: CSARTGEQPQHF
J: TRBJ1-5; V: TRBV7-6; D: -; size: few; DNA: TGTGCCAGCAGCTCCCACGGGCAGCCCCAGCATTTT; CDR3: CASSSHGQPQHF
J: TRBJ2-7; V: TRBV5-1; D: -; size: many; DNA: TGCGCCAGCAGCTCTACAGGGCGCTACGAGCAGTACTTC; CDR3: CASSSTGRYEQYF
J: TRBJ2-2; V: TRBV20-1; D: -; size: few; DNA: TGCAGTGCTTCCAGAAGAGGCAGCCTGAACACCGGGGAGCTGTTTTTT; CDR3: CSASRRGSLNTGELFF
J: TRBJ2-6; V: TRBV5-6; D: TRBD1; size: -; DNA: TGTGCCAGCAGACGACAGGGGGCAGGTTACGTCCTGACTTTC; CDR3: CASRRQGAGYVLTF
J: TRBJ2-1; V: TRBV29-1; D: TRBD1; size: few; DNA: TGCAGCGTTCCCGGGACAGGGAACAACAATGAGCAGTTCTTC; CDR3: CSVPGTGNNNEQFF
J: TRBJ1-6; V: TRBV3-1; D: -; size: few; DNA: TGTGCCAGCAGCCAAGTCGGAGGGGGATATTCACCCCTCCACTTT; CDR3: CASSQVGGGYSPLHF
J: TRBJ2-5; V: TRBV7-9; D: -; size: few; DNA: TGTGCCAGCACAATAATAGGGGAGACCCAGTACTTC; CDR3: CASTIIGETQYF
J: TRBJ2-1; V: TRBV27; D: TRBD2; size: -; DNA: TGTGCCAGCAGTTTATGGACTAGCGGGGAGGGTGAGCAGTTCTTC; CDR3: CASSLWTSGEGEQFF
J: TRBJ2-3; V: TRBV3-1; D: TRBD1; size: -; DNA: TGTGCCACCAGCGCCCGGGACAGGGCCTCAGATACGCAGTATTTT; CDR3: CATSARDRASDTQYF
J: TRBJ2-2; V: TRBV7-7; D: TRBD2; size: -; DNA: TGTGCTAGCAGCCCGACTAGCGGAGGCTTCGGGGAGCTGTTTTTT; CDR3: CASSPTSGGFGELFF
J: TRBJ1-2; V: TRBV30; D: -; size: few; DNA: TGTGCCTGGGTTGGGACGGACACGAGGGGCTACACCTTC; CDR3: CAWVGTDTRGYTF
J: TRBJ2-3; V: TRBV20-1; D: TRBD2; size: few; DNA: TGCAGTGCTACCCGGACTAGCGGCACAGATACGCAGTATTTT; CDR3: CSATRTSGTDTQYF
J: TRBJ2-7; V: TRBV3-1; D: -; size: many; DNA: TGTGCCAGCAGCCTTCAATGGGGCCCCTACGAGCAGTACTTC; CDR3: CASSLQWGPYEQYF
J: TRBJ2-2; V: TRBV2; D: -; size: few; DNA: TGTGCCAGCAGTCGCGCAGATACGAAGACCGGGGAGCTGTTTTTT; CDR3: CASSRADTKTGELFF
J: TRBJ2-7; V: TRBV30; D: TRBD2; size: -; DNA: TGTGCCTGGAGTGTAGTTGTTCTAGCGGGGGATTATCCTTACGAGCAGTACTTC; CDR3: CAWSVVVLAGDYPYEQYF
J: TRBJ2-2; V: TRBV2; D: -; size: many; DNA: TGTGCCAGCAGTGAACTAGCTAATTCCGGGGAGCTGTTTTTT; CDR3: CASSELANSGELFF
J: TRBJ2-3; V: TRBV5-6; D: -; size: -; DNA: TGTGCCAGCAGCCTCTCCAGGGGATTGGGCACAGATACGCAGTATTTT; CDR3: CASSLSRGLGTDTQYF
J: TRBJ1-1; V: TRBV3-1; D: -; size: many; DNA: TGTGCCAGCAGCCCGACGGGTCGAGAAGCTTTCTTT; CDR3: CASSPTGREAFF
J: TRBJ2-7; V: TRBV10-3; D: TRBD1; size: many; DNA: TGTGCCATCAGTCGGGACAGGGGTCTGAGTGAGCAGTACTTC; CDR3: CAISRDRGLSEQYF